This T cell receptor beta chain was sequenced during a study of T cell changes during pregnancy in multiple sclerosis. Produced via immunoSEQ multiplex PCR; TCRdb's table is partial and in-frame only. This table holds 45,000 to 55,000 clones, 92% found once. With 0 bases clipped from V and 2 bases from J, the junction kept 6 bases outside the gene matches. The CDR3 spans 16 residues. Germline CDR1 SGHRS, CDR2 YFSETQ. The sample in question was CD4+ T cells from peripheral blood mononuclear cells, obtained in the second trimester of pregnancy. V and J are TRBV5-1 and TRBJ2-3, with 7 bases lining up with TRBD1. This receptor was obtained from a female donor in good health, enrolled as a control in a pregnancy study. CDR3 sequence: CASSLVERGLTDTQYF. The DNA for the CDR3 is TGCGCCAGCAGCTTGGTTGAAAGGGGGCTCACAGATACGCAGTATTTT. The complete variable domain, with remaining parts taken from reference TRBV5-1 and TRBJ2-3, reads KAGVTQTPRYLIKTRGQQVTLSCSPISGHRSVSWYQQTPGQGLQFLFEYFSETQRNKGNFPGRFSGRQFSNSRSEMNVSTLELGDSALYLCASSLVERGLTDTQYFGPGTRLTVL.